This note documents a single T cell receptor beta chain sequence. Its target is not known. The CDR3 length is 13 residues. Germline V gives CDR1 SGHRS, CDR2 YFSETQ. The V gene end was trimmed by 2 bases and the J gene end by 6 bases; junction bases not matched to a gene: 5. Ten immunoSEQ deep assay plates served to sequence unsorted PBMC DNA. The repertoire was sequenced with immunoSEQ multiplex PCR; TCRdb's copy has only in-frame clones and lacks some. The table has approximately 500,000 clones, roughly 80% seen once; the top ten hold over 9.5%. The sample is drawn from a study of shared clonotypes between healthy human individuals. Findings and limits, study-wide: Expectations were that clonotype sharing among donors would be affected by sequencing depth.

When samples were unsorted, 85 million to 95 million PBMCs were used for genomic DNA. This TCR came from a woman aged 40 to 49 in good health. Some clones in this sample may be carry-over from other donors' samples. The rearrangement links TRBV5-1 to TRBJ2-7; 7 bases agree with TRBD1. What was sequenced was PBMCs. The CDR3 protein is CASSLRDSGEQYF. CDR3 nucleotide sequence: TGCGCCAGCAGCTTACGGGACAGCGGCGAGCAGTACTTC.